This TCR beta chain was recorded in a study of immune heterogeneity within non-small cell lung tumors. Bulk tumor genomic DNA served as template, at about 600 ng per sample. Several biopsies were collected from each primary tumor during surgery. They were spaced as far apart as possible within the tumor mass. Patients underwent curative surgery for non-small cell lung cancer (untreated and newly diagnosed). The donors had newly diagnosed non-small cell lung cancer and underwent surgery intended to cure it. Turning to this clonotype: What it binds is unknown.

The CDR3 is made up of 13 amino acids. Trimming took 8 bases from V and 2 from J, leaving 12 bases between them. TCR beta CDR3 was amplified by multiplex PCR using 32 V and 13 J primers. TCRdb analysed the multiplex PCR reads with MiXCR anew, one entry per CDR3 protein. The repertoire holds several thousand distinct CDR3 sequences, with 25% to 30% as singletons. Whole-study findings and limits: Within each patient, tumor sites shared identical dominant CDR3 beta clonotypes and also held site-unique high-frequency clones.

Material for sequencing was lung tumor tissue. The TCR sequence derives from a man between 60 and 75 years old with non-small cell lung cancer. The chain is built from TRBV12-3 or TRBV12-4 and TRBJ1-1; possibly TRBD1 for D (5 bases). The CDR3 reads CASGARFNTEAFF. The CDR3 nucleotides read TGTGCCAGCGGGGCACGTTTTAACACTGAAGCTTTCTTT.